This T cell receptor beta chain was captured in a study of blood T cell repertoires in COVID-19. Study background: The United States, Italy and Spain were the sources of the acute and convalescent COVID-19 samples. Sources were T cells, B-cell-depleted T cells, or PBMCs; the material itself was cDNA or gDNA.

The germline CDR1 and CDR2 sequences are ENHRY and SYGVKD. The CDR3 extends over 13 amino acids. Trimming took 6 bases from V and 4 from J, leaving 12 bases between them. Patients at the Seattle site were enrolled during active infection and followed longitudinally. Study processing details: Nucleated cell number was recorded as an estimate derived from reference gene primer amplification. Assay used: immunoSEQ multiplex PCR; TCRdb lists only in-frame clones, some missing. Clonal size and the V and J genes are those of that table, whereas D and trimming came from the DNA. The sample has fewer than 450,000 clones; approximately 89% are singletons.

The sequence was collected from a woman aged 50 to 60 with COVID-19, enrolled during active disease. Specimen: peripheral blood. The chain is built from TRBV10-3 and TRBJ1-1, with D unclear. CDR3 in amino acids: CAISLSEGTEAFF. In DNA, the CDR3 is TGTGCCATCAGCCTAAGCGAGGGCACTGAAGCTTTCTTT.